What follows are 28 T cell receptor beta chains derived from one specimen sequenced in a study of cytomegalovirus exposure and HLA in healthy donors. The PCR ran on 60 Vbeta and 13 Jbeta primers. The data were produced by immunoSEQ multiplex PCR, yet TCRdb's version contains in-frame clones alone and is incomplete. The repertoire consists of 110,000 to 150,000 clones, with 80% occurring once and the leading ten covering 4.5% to 5.5%. The sample consisted of PBMCs. These receptors were taken from a man aged 40-49 years in good health and CMV-seronegative.

The chain recombines TRBV29-1 with TRBJ1-3; TRBD1 matches 8 bases. Trimming at V came to 4 bases and at J to 2 bases, leaving 4 bases not matched to a gene. The CDR3 runs 14 residues. From germline, CDR1 is SQVTM and CDR2 ANQGSEA. The CDR3 sequence: CSVGLGQAGNTIYF. CDR3 coding DNA: TGCAGCGTTGGTCTGGGACAGGCTGGAAACACCATATATTTT.

This chain uses TRBV27 with TRBJ1-6; the D gene is possibly TRBD1 (6 bases). Per germline, CDR1 MNHEY and CDR2 SMNVEV (reference sequence). Trimming removed 6 bases from V and 9 bases from J, with 15 bases in between. This CDR3 comprises 14 residues. CDR3 in amino acids: CASRKEGVTSPLHF. The CDR3, as DNA: TGTGCCAGCAGAAAAGAGGGGGTTACTTCACCCCTCCACTTT.

The chain combines TRBV19 with TRBJ2-1; 11 nucleotides match TRBD1. Germline values: CDR1 LNHDA, CDR2 SQIVND (reference sequence). The junction had 6 bases not matched to a gene; V was cut back by 3 bases and J by 5 bases. This CDR3 has 16 amino acids. The CDR3 reads CASSILGQGEDNEQFF. CDR3 DNA: TGTGCCAGTAGTATTTTGGGACAGGGGGAGGACAATGAGCAGTTCTTC.

V is TRBV27 and J is TRBJ2-5; TRBD2 matches at 9 bases. Germline lookup yields CDR1 MNHEY and CDR2 SMNVEV (reference sequence). V lost 6 bases, J lost 5 bases, and 4 bases stayed unmatched. The CDR3 runs 13 residues. CDR3 loop: CASSLAGWETQYF. The CDR3 DNA reads TGTGCCAGCAGCCTAGCGGGGTGGGAGACCCAGTACTTC.

This chain links TRBV5-1 with TRBJ2-7; 7 bases match TRBD1. Losses at the gene ends were 3 bases for V and 0 bases for J; bases not matched to a gene: 6. This CDR3 is 15 amino acids long. Germline assignment: CDR1 SGHRS and CDR2 YFSETQ. The CDR3 region is CASSSPTGSSYEQYF. The CDR3 nucleotides are TGCGCCAGCAGCTCTCCGACAGGGAGCTCCTACGAGCAGTACTTC.

V gene TRBV10-1 combines with J gene TRBJ1-4; D is ambiguous. The V end lost 3 bases, the J end lost 7 bases, and 6 bases lay between the germline ends. The CDR3 sequence is 12 residues long. Germline CDR1 is WNHNN and CDR2 is SYGVQD (reference sequence). CDR3 region: CASSEGVEKLFF. CDR3 sequence (DNA): TGCGCCAGCAGTGAAGGAGTTGAAAAACTGTTTTTT.

This clone was recorded once. This chain uses TRBV10-3 with TRBJ1-2; D uncertain. CDR3 length: 12 amino acids. V lost 2 bases to trimming and J lost 5 bases, with 6 bases between them. Germline CDR1 ENHRY, CDR2 SYGVKD. The CDR3 protein is CAISETDYGYTF. CDR3 DNA sequence: TGTGCCATCAGTGAGACAGATTATGGCTACACCTTC.

The rearrangement links TRBV6-4 to TRBJ2-1; TRBD1 is a possible D gene (6 bases). CDR3 length: 13 residues. The V end was cut by 5 bases, the J end by 2 bases, with 7 bases between. Germline V gene lookup returns CDR1 MRHNA and CDR2 SNTAGT. The CDR3 sequence is CASSQGPYNEQFF. The DNA of the CDR3 is TGTGCCAGCAGTCAGGGGCCCTACAATGAGCAGTTCTTC.

The V call is TRBV6-5, the J call TRBJ2-3; 11 positions match TRBD1. Germline lookup yields CDR1 MNHEY and CDR2 SVGAGI. After removal of 2 bases from V and 6 bases from J, the junction contained 7 bases not matched to a gene. CDR3 length equals 16 residues. CDR3 coding DNA: TGTGCCAGCAGTTACGAAGGACAGGGGGCATTGGATACGCAGTATTTT. Its translation: CASSYEGQGALDTQYF.

V and J are TRBV30 and TRBJ1-3; perhaps TRBD1 as D (5 bases). Looked up from germline, CDR1 is GTSNPN and CDR2 is SVGIG (reference sequence). Trimming removed 0 bases at V and 0 bases at J, with 15 bases between. The CDR3 extends over 17 amino acids. The CDR3, as DNA: TGTGCCTGGAGTGTACGGGGGGGGGAGGTCTCTGGAAACACCATATATTTT. Its protein product is CAWSVRGGEVSGNTIYF.

In its sample, this clone was seen once. The chain couples TRBV6-5 to TRBJ1-4, with TRBD1 identical over 9 bases. CDR3 length: 14 residues. The ends lost 6 bases at V and 7 bases at J; junction bases unmatched: 6. Per germline, CDR1 MNHEY and CDR2 SVGAGI. CDR3: CASSWTGVAEKLFF. CDR3 bases: TGTGCCAGCAGCTGGACAGGGGTGGCTGAAAAACTGTTTTTT.

This clone was observed once. This chain joins TRBV6-1 and TRBJ1-6; 8 nucleotides align to TRBD1. Germline V gene data show CDR1 as MNHNS and CDR2 as SASEGT. This CDR3 has 14 residues. Trimming took 4 bases from V and 10 from J; bases not matched to a gene: 6. CDR3 in DNA: TGTGCCAGCAGTGGACAGGGGACAGGATCACCCCTCCACTTT. It translates to CASSGQGTGSPLHF.

The sample holds a few counts of this clone. The CDR3 bases are TGTGCCATCAGTGAGGGACAGGGTGCTCCTAATCAGCCCCAGCATTTT. This encodes CAISEGQGAPNQPQHF. This chain links TRBV10-3 with TRBJ1-5; 8 nucleotides agree with TRBD1. From germline, CDR1 is ENHRY and CDR2 SYGVKD. The V and J ends lost 2 bases and 4 bases, in that order; junction bases with no gene match: 7. The CDR3 length is 16 residues.

This clone was observed a single time. This sequence joins TRBV19 and TRBJ1-1; maybe TRBD1 (5 bases). The CDR3 loop spans 14 amino acids. The V and J ends lost 8 bases and 3 bases respectively, with 16 bases between them. Germline CDR1 reads LNHDA; CDR2 reads SQIVND (reference sequence). Here the CDR3 reads CASVLGGGYTEAFF. CDR3 in DNA: TGTGCCAGTGTACTCGGGGGGGGTTACACTGAAGCTTTCTTT.

The chain couples TRBV5-1 to TRBJ2-7; D possibly corresponds to TRBD1 (5 bases). Trimming took 0 bases from V and 6 from J, leaving 7 bases between them. The CDR3 sequence is 12 residues long. Germline CDR1 SGHRS, CDR2 YFSETQ. CDR3 protein: CASSLVRGEQYF. The DNA for the CDR3 is TGCGCCAGCAGCTTGGTAAGGGGCGAGCAGTACTTC.

The chain has TRBV7-2 and TRBJ2-2; 12 nucleotides line up with TRBD2. CDR3 length: 15 amino acids. From germline, CDR1 is SGHTA and CDR2 FQGNSA. J gave up 7 bases and V 5 bases, and 5 bases lay outside the gene matches. The CDR3 DNA reads TGTGCCAGCAGCGGGGGACTAGCGGGCTTCGGGGAGCTGTTTTTT. Translated, it gives CASSGGLAGFGELFF.

This chain uses TRBV7-2 with TRBJ2-3; tentatively, D is TRBD2 (5 bases). V lost 4 bases to trimming and J lost 4 bases, with 18 bases between them. This CDR3 contains 16 residues. Germline V gene lookup returns CDR1 SGHTA and CDR2 FQGNSA. CDR3 sequence: CASSSQPGVRADTQYF. The CDR3 DNA follows: TGTGCCAGCAGCTCCCAGCCCGGGGTCCGGGCAGATACGCAGTATTTT.

About this clone: The identical CDR3 is also encoded by other nucleotide sequences in the sample. This rearrangement joins TRBV6-5 to TRBJ2-1, with 8 bases that match TRBD1. The CDR3 contains 14 residues. Germline lookup yields CDR1 MNHEY and CDR2 SVGAGI. The V gene end was trimmed by 2 bases and the J gene end by 4 bases; junction bases not matched to a gene: 1. The CDR3 is CASSYRTGYNEQFF. The CDR3 region has the DNA TGTGCCAGCAGTTACAGGACAGGGTACAATGAGCAGTTCTTC.

This clone came up once. The V call is TRBV10-1, the J call TRBJ2-1; D remains ambiguous. The CDR3 length is 15 residues. Deletions cut 2 bases from V and 8 bases from J, with 16 bases between. The germline gives CDR1 WNHNN, CDR2 SYGVQD (reference sequence). This CDR3 reads CASSEVDTSRDEQFF. CDR3 in DNA: TGCGCCAGCAGTGAGGTTGATACCTCTCGGGATGAGCAGTTCTTC.

This sequence joins TRBV7-6 and TRBJ2-3; 15 bases agree with TRBD2. The length of the CDR3 is 18 residues. After removal of 3 bases from V and 0 bases from J, the junction contained 4 bases not matched to a gene. Germline loops: CDR1 SGHVS, CDR2 FNYEAQ. The CDR3 DNA follows: TGTGCCAGCAGCTTGGGACTAGCGGGGGGCGTTAGCACAGATACGCAGTATTTT. It codes for CASSLGLAGGVSTDTQYF.

This chain uses TRBV2 with TRBJ2-7; tentative D call: TRBD1 (6 bases). From germline, CDR1 is SNHLY and CDR2 FYNNEI. Trimming cost V 4 bases and J 3 bases, with 10 bases left between them. The CDR3 is 13 amino acids. The CDR3 coding sequence is TGTGCCAGCAGTGTAAGGACAGACTACGAGCAGTACTTC. Its translation is CASSVRTDYEQYF.

The chain has TRBV7-3 and TRBJ1-1; D perhaps matches TRBD1 (6 bases). The CDR3 is 17 amino acids. Trimming stripped 6 bases from V and 1 base from J, with 21 bases between. Germline V lookup: CDR1 SGHTA, CDR2 FQGTGA. The CDR3 DNA reads TGTGCCAGCAGTTTTAAAGGGGGAACGACAGGGAACACTGAAGCTTTCTTT. Amino acid sequence: CASSFKGGTTGNTEAFF.

This rearrangement joins TRBV9 to TRBJ2-1; D gene uncertain. This CDR3 has 14 amino acids. Trimming removed 3 bases at V and 15 bases at J, with 22 bases between. From germline, CDR1 is SGDLS and CDR2 YYNGEE. CDR3 nucleotide sequence: TGTGCCAGCAGCGGGTCCCCTACTCCCTCTCGGTGGTTCTTC. Its protein product is CASSGSPTPSRWFF.

The CDR3 reads CASSFIAGGTTDTQYF. As DNA, the CDR3 is TGTGCCAGCAGTTTCATAGCGGGGGGGACCACAGATACGCAGTATTTT. The V and J genes are TRBV6-5 and TRBJ2-3, with 11 nucleotides matching TRBD2. Per the germline V gene, CDR1 is MNHEY and CDR2 is SVGAGI. The junction had 5 bases not matched to a gene; V was cut back by 4 bases and J by 2 bases. This CDR3 has 16 residues.

The CDR3 region has the DNA TGTGCCAGCAGAGCTAGTTATGAAGCTTTCTTT. Protein: CASRASYEAFF. The chain couples TRBV2 to TRBJ1-1; D is uncertain. The V end was cut by 6 bases, the J end by 7 bases, with 9 bases between. The CDR3 is 11 amino acids. Germline lookup yields CDR1 SNHLY and CDR2 FYNNEI.

The sample holds one count of this clone. The chain combines TRBV7-9 with TRBJ2-7; 7 bases match TRBD1. V was clipped by 5 bases and J by 6 bases; unmatched bases: 7. The CDR3 extends over 13 amino acids. Germline CDR1 and CDR2: SEHNR and FQNEAQ (reference sequence). CDR3 nucleotides: TGTGCCAGCAGCCGGGACAGATCTTCCGAGCAGTACTTC. It encodes CASSRDRSSEQYF.

V usage is TRBV2 and J usage is TRBJ2-3, with TRBD1 matching over 10 bases. Trimming took 6 bases from V and 6 from J; bases not matched to a gene: 9. Germline loops: CDR1 SNHLY, CDR2 FYNNEI. The CDR3 spans 15 residues. The CDR3 coding sequence is TGTGCCAGCAGGGGGGACAGGGGACTCTCCGATACGCAGTATTTT. Its translation: CASRGDRGLSDTQYF.

Concerning this clone itself: At one end, the junction sequence differs from germline, possibly due to a read error. This chain joins TRBV7-9 and TRBJ1-2; D may be TRBD1 (5 bases). The CDR3 contains 13 residues. Germline V CDR1 and CDR2: SEHNR, FQNEAQ (reference sequence). The chain's CDR3 is CASSLGTSNGHTF. As DNA, the CDR3 is TGTGCCAGCAGCTTGGGGACTTCAAATGGCCACACCTTC.